This T cell receptor beta chain is from a study of shared T cell receptors in the human thymus. The CDR3 is 21 residues long. Data came from immunoSEQ multiplex PCR; TCRdb stores just in-frame clones and leaves some out. The profile shows about 660,000 clones, 80% to 90% of them singletons. The same specimen was also included in a second study, on human thymus T cells. That study reports: From resections taken during corrective heart surgery, the thymus tissue was obtained. Related research found strongly overlapping thymic repertoires in unrelated individuals.

This sequence originates from a boy in the first two years of life with a congenital heart defect. The chain is built from TRBV21-1 and TRBJ2-5; the table names TRBD1, a call not compared with the DNA. TRBV21-1 is assigned pseudogene status. The sample was thymocytes. The CDR3 spells CASSPPRAGGNHRADQETQYF. CDR3 sequence (DNA): TGTGCCAGCAGCCCACCAAGGGCAGGGGGGAATCATAGGGCGGACCAAGAGACCCAGTACTTC.